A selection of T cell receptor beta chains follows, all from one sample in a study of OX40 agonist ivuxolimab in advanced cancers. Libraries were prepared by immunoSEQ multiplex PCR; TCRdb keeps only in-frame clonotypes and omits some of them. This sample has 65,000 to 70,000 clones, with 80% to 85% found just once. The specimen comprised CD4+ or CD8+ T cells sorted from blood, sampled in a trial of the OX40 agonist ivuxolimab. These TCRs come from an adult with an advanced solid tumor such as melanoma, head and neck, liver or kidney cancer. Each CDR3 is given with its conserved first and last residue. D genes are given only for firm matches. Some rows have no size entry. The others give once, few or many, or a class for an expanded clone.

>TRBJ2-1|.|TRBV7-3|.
TGTGCCAGCAGCCTCCCGGGACGCGAGCAGTTCTTC
CASSLPGREQFF
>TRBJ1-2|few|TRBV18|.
TGTGCCAGCTCACCATCAGGGGCAAACTATGGCTACACCTTC
CASSPSGANYGYTF
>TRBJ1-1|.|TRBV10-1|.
TGCGCCAGCAGTGAGAATCGTTGGGCTGAAGCTTTCTTT
CASSENRWAEAFF
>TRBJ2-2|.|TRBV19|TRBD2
TGTGCCAGTAGTATGATACTAGCGGCTTCGAACACCGGGGAGCTGTTTTTT
CASSMILAASNTGELFF
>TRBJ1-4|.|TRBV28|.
TGTGCCAGCACCAAAGGGGGGATTGCTAATGAAAAACTGTTTTTT
CASTKGGIANEKLFF
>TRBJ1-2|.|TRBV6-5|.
TGTGCCAGCAGTTACTCAGTCCCGGGACGAGGGGGCTACACCTTC
CASSYSVPGRGGYTF
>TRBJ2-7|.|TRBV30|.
TGTGCCTGGAGTGTAGATCGGGAGCAGTACTTC
CAWSVDREQYF
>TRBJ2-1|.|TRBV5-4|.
TGTGCCAGCAGCCCGCGGAGAGTGGGAAATGAGCAGTTCTTC
CASSPRRVGNEQFF
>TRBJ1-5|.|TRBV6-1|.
TGTGCCAGCAGTGGCAGGGTGCGCAAACAGCCCCAGCATTTT
CASSGRVRKQPQHF
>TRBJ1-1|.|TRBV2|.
TGTGCCAGCAGTGTGTATACTGAAGCTTTCTTT
CASSVYTEAFF
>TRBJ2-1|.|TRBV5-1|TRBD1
TGCGCCAGCAGCCTGACGACAGGGGTTGGTAATGAGCAGTTCTTC
CASSLTTGVGNEQFF
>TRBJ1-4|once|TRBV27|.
TGTGCCAGCAGTTTATCGTGGGGTGGTGGGGAAAAACTGTTTTTT
CASSLSWGGGEKLFF
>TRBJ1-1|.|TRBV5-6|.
TGTGCCAGCAGCTTGGGGTACGGGAGGAACACTGAAGCTTTCTTT
CASSLGYGRNTEAFF
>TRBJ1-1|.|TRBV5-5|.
TGTGCCAGCAGCTTACAGGCACGTGGTGACACTGAAGCTTTCTTT
CASSLQARGDTEAFF
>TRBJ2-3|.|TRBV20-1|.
TGCAGTGCTAGGAGCACAGATACGCAGTATTTT
CSARSTDTQYF
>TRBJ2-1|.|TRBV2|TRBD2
TGTGCCAGCAGTGCCGGGACTAGCGCGTTCTTC
CASSAGTSAFF
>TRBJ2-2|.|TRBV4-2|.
TGTGCCAGCAGCCAAGGAAAAGGAGGGGGCCCTGGCACCGGGGAGCTGTTTTTT
CASSQGKGGGPGTGELFF
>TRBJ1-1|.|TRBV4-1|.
TGCGCCAGCAGCCAAGTTATCCGTCAGCCGAACACTGAAGCTTTCTTT
CASSQVIRQPNTEAFF
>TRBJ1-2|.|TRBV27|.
TGTGCCAGCAGTTTATCGAAGGAGCCCTATGGCTACACCTTC
CASSLSKEPYGYTF
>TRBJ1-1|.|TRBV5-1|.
TGCGCCAGCAGCTTGGGAGGGACCGACACTGAAGCTTTCTTT
CASSLGGTDTEAFF
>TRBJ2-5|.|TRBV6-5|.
TGTGCCAGCAGTTACCCCCGTCAGGGCCAAGAGACCCAGTACTTC
CASSYPRQGQETQYF
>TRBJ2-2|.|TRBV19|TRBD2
TGTGCCAGTAGTTTCCTCCCTAGCGGGGGTCCCGGGGAGCTGTTTTTT
CASSFLPSGGPGELFF
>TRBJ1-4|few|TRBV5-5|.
TGTGCCAGCAGCTTGACAGCCTATAATGAAAAACTGTTTTTT
CASSLTAYNEKLFF
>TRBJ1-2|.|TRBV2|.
TGTGCCAGCAGTGAAGTAGGAGGGAGGGAGGCCGGCTACACCTTC
CASSEVGGREAGYTF
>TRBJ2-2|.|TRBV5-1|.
TGCGCCAGCAGCTTGCGGGCGAGCACCGGGGAGCTGTTTTTT
CASSLRASTGELFF
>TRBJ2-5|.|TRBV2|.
TGTGCCAGCAGATTACAGGGACTGGAGACCCAGTACTTC
CASRLQGLETQYF
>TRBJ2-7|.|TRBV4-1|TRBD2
TGCGCCAGCAGCCAAACCTTGACTAGCGCATCCTACGAGCAGTACTTC
CASSQTLTSASYEQYF
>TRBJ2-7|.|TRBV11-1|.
TGTGCCAGCAGCTTGGGACACGGGAATGTGGACGAGCAGTACTTC
CASSLGHGNVDEQYF
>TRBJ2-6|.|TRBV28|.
TGTGCCAGCACCCCCCTTGGGGCCTCTGGGGCCAACGTCCTGACTTTC
CASTPLGASGANVLTF
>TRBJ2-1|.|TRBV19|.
TGTGCCAGTAGTATAGATGGTACGCGGGGTAATGAGCAGTTCTTC
CASSIDGTRGNEQFF
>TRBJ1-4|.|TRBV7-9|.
TGTGCCAGCAGCGCGTCGGGGCGTGGGGAAAAACTGTTTTTT
CASSASGRGEKLFF
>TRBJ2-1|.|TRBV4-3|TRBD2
TGCGCCAGCAGCGGGCCCAGCGGGAGATTGTACAGTGAGCAGTTCTTC
CASSGPSGRLYSEQFF
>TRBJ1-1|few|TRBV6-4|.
TGTGCCAGCAGTACACAATTGAACACTGAAGCTTTCTTT
CASSTQLNTEAFF
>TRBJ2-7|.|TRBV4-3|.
TGCGCCAGCAGCCAGGGGGCGACAGGGAGGTCCTACGAGCAGTACTTC
CASSQGATGRSYEQYF
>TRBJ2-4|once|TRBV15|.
TGTGCCACCAGCGCACTACGACCCAGGGTCGAGGGAAACATTCAGTACTTC
CATSALRPRVEGNIQYF
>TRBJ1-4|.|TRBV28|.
TGTGCCAGCACCTTGCCCAGGGGAGGGGAAAAACTGTTTTTT
CASTLPRGGEKLFF
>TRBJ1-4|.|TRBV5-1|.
TGCGCCAGCAGCTTGGCCGGGTTGGGCAGGTCGGAGAAACTGTTTTTT
CASSLAGLGRSEKLFF
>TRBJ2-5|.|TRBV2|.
TGTGCCAGCAGTGCCTCGCGGGGGCAGTCAGAGACCCAGTACTTC
CASSASRGQSETQYF
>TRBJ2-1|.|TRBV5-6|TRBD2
TGTGCCAGCAGCGTCGGCCTAGCGGGGGGAAACTACAATGAGCAGTTCTTC
CASSVGLAGGNYNEQFF
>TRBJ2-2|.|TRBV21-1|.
TGTGCCAGCAGCAAAGGACCCTCCGGGACTACTACCACCGGGGAGCTGTTTTTT
CASSKGPSGTTTTGELFF
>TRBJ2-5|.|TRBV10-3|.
TGTGCCATCAGTGGATTGGAGGGAGCCAAAGAGACCCAGTACTTC
CAISGLEGAKETQYF
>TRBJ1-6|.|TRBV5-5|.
TGTGCCAGCAGCTTGCACGACTCCTATAATTCACCCCTCCACTTT
CASSLHDSYNSPLHF
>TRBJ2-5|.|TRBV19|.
TGTGCCAGTAGTTGGTCAAGACAACCGGAGGGAGAGACCCAGTACTTC
CASSWSRQPEGETQYF
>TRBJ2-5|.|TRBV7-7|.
TGTGCCAGCAGTCGCAGGGCCCAAGAGACCCAGTACTTC
CASSRRAQETQYF
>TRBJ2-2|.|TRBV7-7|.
TGTGCCAGCAGCGTACGGGGCGGGGGCCTTCCCGGGGAGCTGTTTTTT
CASSVRGGGLPGELFF
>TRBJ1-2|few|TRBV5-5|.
TGTGCCAGCAGCTTGCCCCCAGGGATCTATGGCTACACCTTC
CASSLPPGIYGYTF
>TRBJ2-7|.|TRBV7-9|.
TGTGCCAGCAGCTCCCTTCTCTCCTACGAGCAGTACTTC
CASSSLLSYEQYF
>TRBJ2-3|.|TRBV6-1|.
TGTGCCAGCAGTGGTACAGGGACAGATACGCAGTATTTT
CASSGTGTDTQYF
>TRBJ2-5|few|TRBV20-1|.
TGCAGTTTCCGACCAGAAGAGACCCAGTACTTC
CSFRPEETQYF
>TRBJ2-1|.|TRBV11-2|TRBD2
TGTGCCAGCAGTTCAATTAGCGGGAGGAATCAGGAGAAGTTCTTC
CASSSISGRNQEKFF
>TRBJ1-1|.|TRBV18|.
TGTGCCAGCTCACCGTCGCTGAACACTGAAGCTTTCTTT
CASSPSLNTEAFF
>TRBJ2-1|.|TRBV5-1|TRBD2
TGCGCCAGCAGCTTGGAACTAGCGGGGGTAAATGAGCAGTTCTTC
CASSLELAGVNEQFF
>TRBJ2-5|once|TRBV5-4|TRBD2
TGTGCCAGCAGCTCGGGCCCAGGGGGGTGGACTAGCGGGAGGAAGGAGACCCAGTACTTC
CASSSGPGGWTSGRKETQYF
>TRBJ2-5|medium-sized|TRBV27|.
TGTGCCAGCAGTTTAAACGAACAAGAGACCCAGTACTTC
CASSLNEQETQYF
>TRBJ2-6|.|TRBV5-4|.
TGTGCCAGCAGCACCACAGGGTTTGGGGCCAACGTCCTGACTTTC
CASSTTGFGANVLTF